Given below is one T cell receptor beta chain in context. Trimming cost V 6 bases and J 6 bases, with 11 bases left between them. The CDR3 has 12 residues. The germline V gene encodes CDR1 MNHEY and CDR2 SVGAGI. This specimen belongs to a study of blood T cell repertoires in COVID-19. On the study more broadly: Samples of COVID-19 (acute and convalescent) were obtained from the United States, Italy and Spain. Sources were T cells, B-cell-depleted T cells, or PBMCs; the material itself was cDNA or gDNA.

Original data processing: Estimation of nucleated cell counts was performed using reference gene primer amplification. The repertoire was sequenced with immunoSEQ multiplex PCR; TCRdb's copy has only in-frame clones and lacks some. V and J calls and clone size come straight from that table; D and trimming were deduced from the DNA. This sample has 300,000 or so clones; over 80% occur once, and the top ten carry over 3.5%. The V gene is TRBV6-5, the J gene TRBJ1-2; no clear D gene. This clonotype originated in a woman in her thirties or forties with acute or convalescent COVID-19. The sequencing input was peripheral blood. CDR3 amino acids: CASSFTGNGYTF. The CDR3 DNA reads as TGTGCCAGCAGCTTCACGGGGAATGGCTACACCTTC.